This is a list of T cell receptor beta chains from one sample in a study of Ad26.COV2.S vaccination and SARS-CoV-2 variants. Sequenced by immunoSEQ multiplex PCR; TCRdb stores in-frame clones only, minus some. The table records approximately 250,000 clones, roughly 89% of them present only once. Sequenced here: peripheral blood, sampled in a trial of Ad26.COV2.S vaccine versus placebo. The receptor set was obtained from a person aged 18-60 years who received the Ad26.COV2.S COVID-19 vaccine or a placebo. Both conserved end residues are part of each CDR3. A D gene is named only where the DNA matches it firmly. Clone size appears in some rows only: once, few, many, or a class for an expanded clone.

v_call: TRBV15; clone_size: NA; d_call: NA; j_call: TRBJ2-1; cdr3_aa: CATSRAGTPQFF; cdr3_nt: TGTGCCACCAGCAGAGCCGGGACGCCGCAGTTCTTC
v_call: TRBV5-8; clone_size: NA; d_call: TRBD1; j_call: TRBJ2-2; cdr3_aa: CASSYPGQGAIGELFF; cdr3_nt: TGTGCCAGCAGCTATCCGGGACAGGGGGCGATCGGGGAGCTGTTTTTT
v_call: TRBV15; clone_size: NA; d_call: NA; j_call: TRBJ2-1; cdr3_aa: CATSRRGFGKNEQFF; cdr3_nt: TGTGCCACCAGCAGACGAGGGTTCGGTAAGAATGAGCAGTTCTTC
v_call: TRBV7-8; clone_size: NA; d_call: NA; j_call: TRBJ2-3; cdr3_aa: CASSLGGIGIQYF; cdr3_nt: TGTGCCAGCAGCTTAGGGGGGATAGGCATTCAGTATTTT
v_call: TRBV4-3; clone_size: NA; d_call: TRBD1; j_call: TRBJ1-1; cdr3_aa: CASSQTKQGAGTEAFF; cdr3_nt: TGCGCCAGCAGCCAAACCAAACAGGGGGCAGGCACTGAAGCTTTCTTT
v_call: TRBV28; clone_size: NA; d_call: NA; j_call: TRBJ1-6; cdr3_aa: CASSAGVPLHF; cdr3_nt: TGTGCCAGCAGCGCAGGGGTCCCCCTCCACTTT
v_call: TRBV5-7; clone_size: NA; d_call: NA; j_call: TRBJ1-6; cdr3_aa: CASSRDIPLHF; cdr3_nt: TGTGCCAGCAGCCGGGACATCCCCCTCCACTTT
v_call: TRBV4-3; clone_size: NA; d_call: TRBD1; j_call: TRBJ2-7; cdr3_aa: CASSLGTGVDEQYF; cdr3_nt: TGCGCCAGCAGCCTTGGGACAGGGGTTGACGAGCAGTACTTC
v_call: TRBV2; clone_size: NA; d_call: TRBD1; j_call: TRBJ2-1; cdr3_aa: CASSQTGPYNEQFF; cdr3_nt: TGTGCCAGCAGCCAGACAGGGCCCTACAATGAGCAGTTCTTC
v_call: TRBV7-9; clone_size: NA; d_call: NA; j_call: TRBJ1-4; cdr3_aa: CASSLSLDVGGVGLFF; cdr3_nt: TGTGCCAGCAGCTTATCCCTTGACGTGGGGGGAGTGGGACTGTTTTTT
v_call: TRBV19; clone_size: NA; d_call: TRBD1; j_call: TRBJ1-5; cdr3_aa: CASREQAGGRQPQHF; cdr3_nt: TGTGCCAGTAGAGAACAGGCAGGGGGGCGTCAGCCCCAGCATTTT
v_call: TRBV12-3/TRBV12-4; clone_size: NA; d_call: TRBD1; j_call: TRBJ1-6; cdr3_aa: CASTTGGGSPLHF; cdr3_nt: TGTGCCAGCACCACAGGGGGCGGTTCACCCCTCCACTTT
v_call: TRBV20-1; clone_size: NA; d_call: NA; j_call: TRBJ2-1; cdr3_aa: CSASLRDNEQFF; cdr3_nt: TGCAGTGCTAGTCTGAGAGACAATGAGCAGTTCTTC
v_call: TRBV6-2/TRBV6-3; clone_size: NA; d_call: TRBD1; j_call: TRBJ1-1; cdr3_aa: CASSYLGTGETEAFF; cdr3_nt: TGTGCCAGCAGTTACCTAGGGACAGGGGAGACTGAAGCTTTCTTT
v_call: TRBV5-4; clone_size: NA; d_call: NA; j_call: TRBJ2-2; cdr3_aa: CASSPGGELFF; cdr3_nt: TGTGCCAGCAGCCCAGGCGGGGAGCTGTTTTTT
v_call: TRBV29-1; clone_size: NA; d_call: NA; j_call: TRBJ1-1; cdr3_aa: CSVGDTNTEAFF; cdr3_nt: TGCAGCGTTGGGGACACGAACACTGAAGCTTTCTTT
v_call: TRBV6-1; clone_size: NA; d_call: NA; j_call: TRBJ1-5; cdr3_aa: CASSEAAGPDSNQPQHF; cdr3_nt: TGTGCCAGCAGTGAAGCTGCGGGGCCCGATAGCAATCAGCCCCAGCATTTT
v_call: TRBV18; clone_size: NA; d_call: NA; j_call: TRBJ2-3; cdr3_aa: CASSPPSTDTQYF; cdr3_nt: TGTGCCAGCTCCCCTCCTAGCACAGATACGCAGTATTTT
v_call: TRBV6-2/TRBV6-3; clone_size: NA; d_call: NA; j_call: TRBJ1-1; cdr3_aa: CASSYSFTGNTEAFF; cdr3_nt: TGTGCCAGCAGTTACTCGTTTACGGGGAACACTGAAGCTTTCTTT
v_call: TRBV6-4; clone_size: NA; d_call: TRBD2; j_call: TRBJ2-3; cdr3_aa: CASSELAGATTDTQYF; cdr3_nt: TGTGCCAGCAGTGAGTTAGCGGGGGCTACCACAGATACGCAGTATTTT
v_call: TRBV5-4; clone_size: NA; d_call: NA; j_call: TRBJ1-4; cdr3_aa: CASSLEQGREKLFF; cdr3_nt: TGTGCCAGCAGCTTGGAGCAGGGCCGGGAAAAACTGTTTTTT
v_call: TRBV6-4; clone_size: NA; d_call: NA; j_call: TRBJ1-6; cdr3_aa: CASLVRGGSSAYNSPLHF; cdr3_nt: TGTGCCAGCCTTGTGCGTGGTGGGAGTTCAGCCTATAATTCACCCCTCCACTTT
v_call: TRBV4-1; clone_size: NA; d_call: TRBD1; j_call: TRBJ1-4; cdr3_aa: CASSRSDRVGVEKLFF; cdr3_nt: TGCGCCAGCAGCCGCTCGGACAGGGTCGGGGTTGAAAAACTGTTTTTT
v_call: TRBV4-1; clone_size: NA; d_call: TRBD1; j_call: TRBJ1-1; cdr3_aa: CASSQAGQGGNTEAFF; cdr3_nt: TGCGCCAGCAGCCAAGCCGGACAGGGTGGGAACACTGAAGCTTTCTTT
v_call: TRBV5-4; clone_size: NA; d_call: TRBD1; j_call: TRBJ1-2; cdr3_aa: CASSPRDRGYGYTF; cdr3_nt: TGTGCCAGCAGCCCGCGGGACAGGGGCTATGGCTACACCTTC
v_call: TRBV5-6; clone_size: NA; d_call: TRBD1; j_call: TRBJ1-2; cdr3_aa: CASSQGQAANYGYTF; cdr3_nt: TGTGCCAGCAGCCAGGGACAGGCAGCTAACTATGGCTACACCTTC
v_call: TRBV15; clone_size: NA; d_call: NA; j_call: TRBJ2-1; cdr3_aa: CATSRDTLGARDEQFF; cdr3_nt: TGTGCCACCAGCAGAGATACTTTGGGGGCTAGGGATGAGCAGTTCTTC
v_call: TRBV4-1; clone_size: NA; d_call: TRBD2; j_call: TRBJ2-5; cdr3_aa: CASSQDMGLASERGETQYF; cdr3_nt: TGCGCCAGCAGCCAAGATATGGGACTAGCGTCCGAAAGAGGCGAGACCCAGTACTTC
v_call: TRBV18; clone_size: NA; d_call: NA; j_call: TRBJ1-1; cdr3_aa: CASSPPPGLNTEAFF; cdr3_nt: TGTGCCAGCTCACCACCGCCAGGGCTGAACACTGAAGCTTTCTTT
v_call: TRBV9; clone_size: NA; d_call: NA; j_call: TRBJ1-1; cdr3_aa: CASSVTGLNTEAFF; cdr3_nt: TGTGCCAGCAGCGTCACAGGTTTGAACACTGAAGCTTTCTTT
v_call: TRBV4-3; clone_size: once; d_call: NA; j_call: TRBJ1-1; cdr3_aa: CASSQEVGVRAGVAFF; cdr3_nt: TGCGCCAGCAGCCAGGAAGTGGGGGTAAGGGCAGGGGTGGCTTTCTTT
v_call: TRBV2; clone_size: NA; d_call: TRBD2; j_call: TRBJ2-1; cdr3_aa: CASILAGHNEQFF; cdr3_nt: TGTGCCAGCATACTAGCGGGCCACAATGAGCAGTTCTTC
v_call: TRBV5-1; clone_size: NA; d_call: NA; j_call: TRBJ2-3; cdr3_aa: CASSPYRTDTQYF; cdr3_nt: TGCGCCAGCAGTCCTTACCGCACAGATACGCAGTATTTT
v_call: TRBV5-1; clone_size: NA; d_call: NA; j_call: TRBJ1-1; cdr3_aa: CASSGAQRNTEAFF; cdr3_nt: TGCGCCAGCAGCGGGGCTCAACGAAACACTGAAGCTTTCTTT
v_call: TRBV7-9; clone_size: NA; d_call: NA; j_call: TRBJ1-2; cdr3_aa: CASSQTGARGYGYTF; cdr3_nt: TGTGCCAGCAGCCAGACCGGGGCCAGAGGGTATGGCTACACCTTC
v_call: TRBV9; clone_size: NA; d_call: NA; j_call: TRBJ2-1; cdr3_aa: CASSGGGTPAYNEQFF; cdr3_nt: TGTGCCAGCAGCGGCGGAGGGACCCCTGCCTACAATGAGCAGTTCTTC
v_call: TRBV6-6; clone_size: NA; d_call: NA; j_call: TRBJ1-4; cdr3_aa: CASCRKYNEKLFF; cdr3_nt: TGTGCCAGCTGTCGGAAATATAATGAAAAACTGTTTTTT
v_call: TRBV5-4; clone_size: NA; d_call: NA; j_call: TRBJ1-2; cdr3_aa: CASTMGGIEGYTF; cdr3_nt: TGTGCCAGCACCATGGGGGGCATCGAAGGCTACACCTTC
v_call: TRBV4-3; clone_size: NA; d_call: TRBD1; j_call: TRBJ1-3; cdr3_aa: CASSQGSGQAGNTIYF; cdr3_nt: TGCGCCAGCAGCCAGGGGTCGGGACAGGCTGGAAACACCATATATTTT
v_call: TRBV4-1; clone_size: NA; d_call: TRBD1; j_call: TRBJ2-1; cdr3_aa: CASSQVQGADNEQFF; cdr3_nt: TGCGCCAGCAGCCAAGTTCAGGGGGCCGACAATGAGCAGTTCTTC
v_call: TRBV14; clone_size: once; d_call: NA; j_call: TRBJ2-1; cdr3_aa: CASSQDQNRAYNEQFF; cdr3_nt: TGTGCCAGCAGCCAAGATCAGAACAGGGCCTACAATGAGCAGTTCTTC
v_call: TRBV19; clone_size: NA; d_call: TRBD1; j_call: TRBJ2-1; cdr3_aa: CASSRPGQYNEQFF; cdr3_nt: TGTGCCAGTAGTAGGCCGGGACAGTACAATGAGCAGTTCTTC
v_call: TRBV10-2; clone_size: NA; d_call: TRBD2; j_call: TRBJ2-1; cdr3_aa: CASSTSGRDYEQFF; cdr3_nt: TGCGCCAGCAGTACTAGCGGGAGAGACTATGAGCAGTTCTTC
v_call: TRBV9; clone_size: NA; d_call: TRBD1; j_call: TRBJ1-3; cdr3_aa: CASSVEDGTGSGNTIYF; cdr3_nt: TGTGCCAGCAGCGTAGAAGATGGGACAGGGTCTGGAAACACCATATATTTT
v_call: TRBV7-9; clone_size: few; d_call: NA; j_call: TRBJ1-2; cdr3_aa: CASSLGNYGYTF; cdr3_nt: TGTGCCAGCAGCTTAGGGAACTATGGCTACACCTTC